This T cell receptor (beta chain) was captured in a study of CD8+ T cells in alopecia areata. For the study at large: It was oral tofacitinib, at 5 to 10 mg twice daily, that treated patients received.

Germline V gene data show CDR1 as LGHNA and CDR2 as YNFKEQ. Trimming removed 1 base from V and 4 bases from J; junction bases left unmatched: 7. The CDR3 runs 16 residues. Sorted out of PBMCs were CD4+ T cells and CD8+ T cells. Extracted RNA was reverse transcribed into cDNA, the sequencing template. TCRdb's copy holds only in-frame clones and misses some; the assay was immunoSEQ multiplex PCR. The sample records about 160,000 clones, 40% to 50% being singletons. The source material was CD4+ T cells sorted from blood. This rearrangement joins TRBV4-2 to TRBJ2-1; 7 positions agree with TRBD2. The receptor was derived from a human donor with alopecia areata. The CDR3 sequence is CASSQVTAGEYNEQFF. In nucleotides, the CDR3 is TGTGCCAGCAGCCAAGTGACTGCGGGAGAATACAATGAGCAGTTCTTC.